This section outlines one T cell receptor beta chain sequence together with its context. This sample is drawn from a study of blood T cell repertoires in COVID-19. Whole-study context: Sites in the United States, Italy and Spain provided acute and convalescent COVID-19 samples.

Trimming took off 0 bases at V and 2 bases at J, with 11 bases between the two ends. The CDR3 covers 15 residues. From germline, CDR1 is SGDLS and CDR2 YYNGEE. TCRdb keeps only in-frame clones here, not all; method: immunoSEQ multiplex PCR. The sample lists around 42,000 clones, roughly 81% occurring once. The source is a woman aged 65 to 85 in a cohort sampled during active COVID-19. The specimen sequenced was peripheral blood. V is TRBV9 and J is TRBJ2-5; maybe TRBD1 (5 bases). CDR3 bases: TGTGCCAGCAGCGTAGAGGGGCGACCACAAGAGACCCAGTACTTC. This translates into CASSVEGRPQETQYF.